Each of the 18 T cell receptor beta chains below was sequenced from the same sample in a study of cytomegalovirus exposure and HLA in healthy donors. Vbeta (60) and Jbeta (13) primers were used in the PCR. Generated by immunoSEQ multiplex PCR, the TCRdb table keeps only in-frame clones and is missing some. The sample carries fewer than 200,000 clones, less than 85% recorded once. Sequenced sample: PBMCs. These receptors were collected from a man aged 60 to 69 in good health and CMV-seronegative.

This clone was counted between two and nine times. The rearrangement links TRBV19 to TRBJ1-2, with D perhaps TRBD1 (6 bases). CDR3 length: 16 amino acids. V lost 9 bases to trimming and J lost 2 bases, with 22 bases between them. The V gene's germline CDR1 is LNHDA and CDR2 SQIVND (reference sequence). Here the CDR3 reads CASRNRQGQVNYGYTF. CDR3 nucleotides: TGTGCCAGCCGGAATAGGCAGGGGCAGGTGAACTATGGCTACACCTTC. The full variable domain, with the rest looked up from reference TRBV19 and TRBJ1-2, is DGGITQSPKYLFRKEGQNVTLSCEQNLNHDAMYWYRQDPGQGLRLIYYSQIVNDFQKGDIAEGYSVSREKKESFPLTVTSAQKNPTAFYLCASRNRQGQVNYGYTFGSGTRLTVV.

This clone was seen a single time. The chain has TRBV6-5 and TRBJ2-5, with TRBD2 matching over 9 bases. CDR1 MNHEY and CDR2 SVGAGI come from the germline V gene. CDR3 length equals 15 residues. With V trimmed by 7 bases and J by 4 bases, 10 bases remained unmatched. The CDR3 nucleotides read TGTGCCAGCACCCCCGGGGGGCGGGGGGGAGAGACCCAGTACTTC. It is translated as CASTPGGRGGETQYF.

This clone was observed a handful of times. The chain couples TRBV11-3 to TRBJ2-7; 9 nucleotides agree with TRBD1. CDR1 is SGHNT, CDR2 YENEEA, per germline. The CDR3 runs 15 residues. Trimming cost V 5 bases and J 0 bases; bases outside gene matches: 5. In DNA form, the CDR3 reads TGTGCCAGCAGCCTCGGACAGGGGTTCTCCTACGAGCAGTACTTC. Protein product: CASSLGQGFSYEQYF.

The chain employs TRBV6-6 and TRBJ1-5; D is uncertain. Germline CDR1 is MNHNY and CDR2 is SVGAGI (reference sequence). The V and J ends lost 9 bases and 7 bases respectively, with 13 bases between them. The CDR3 runs to 12 residues. The CDR3 reads CASRVLDQPQHF. The CDR3 DNA follows: TGTGCCAGTCGGGTTTTAGACCAGCCCCAGCATTTT.

This clone was counted only a few times. The chain combines TRBV6-5 with TRBJ1-2, with 9 nucleotides matching TRBD1. The CDR3 loop spans 15 amino acids. Germline values: CDR1 MNHEY, CDR2 SVGAGI. Losses at the gene ends were 4 bases for V and 4 bases for J; bases not matched to a gene: 7. CDR3 sequence reads: CASSSTGGAGYGYTF. In nucleotides, the CDR3 is TGTGCCAGCAGTTCGACAGGGGGGGCGGGCTATGGCTACACCTTC.

The chain carries TRBV27 and TRBJ2-1; TRBD2 matches 10 bases. This CDR3 contains 16 residues. The germline V gene has CDR1 MNHEY and CDR2 SMNVEV (reference sequence). V shed 1 base, J shed 5 bases, and the junction held 5 bases outside the gene matches. CDR3 in amino acids: CASSLYSGGTNNEQFF. CDR3 DNA sequence: TGTGCCAGCAGTTTATATAGCGGGGGGACAAACAATGAGCAGTTCTTC.

This chain connects TRBV27 to TRBJ2-7; 10 bases line up with TRBD1. CDR1 and CDR2 (germline): MNHEY, SMNVEV (reference sequence). The CDR3 has 15 residues. V was pared by 3 bases and J by 4 bases, with 6 bases of the junction left unmatched. CDR3 in amino acids: CASSLWDRGGYEQYF. The CDR3 nucleotides are TGTGCCAGCAGTTTGTGGGACAGGGGAGGGTACGAGCAGTACTTC.

The chain links TRBV6-1 to TRBJ2-5; the D gene is possibly TRBD1 (5 bases). The DNA end favors TRBJ2-7, so the J call may be wrong. CDR1 is MNHNS, CDR2 SASEGT, per germline. The CDR3 loop spans 15 amino acids. CDR3 DNA: TGTGCCAGCAGTGAAGGATTTAGACAGAGCTACGAGCAGTACTTC. It codes for CASSEGFRQSYEQYF.

V and J are TRBV7-9 and TRBJ2-5; TRBD2 aligns across 14 bases. The ends lost 6 bases at V and 9 bases at J; junction bases unmatched: 15. This CDR3 is 17 amino acids long. Germline V gives CDR1 SEHNR, CDR2 FQNEAQ (reference sequence). CDR3 region: CASSYHPTSGGGGAQYF. CDR3 sequence (DNA): TGTGCCAGCAGTTACCACCCGACTAGCGGGGGGGGCGGGGCCCAGTACTTC.

This clone was seen a handful of times. Other nucleotide sequences in the sample specify the same CDR3. The genes are TRBV6-5 and TRBJ2-1; D uncertain. This CDR3 contains 14 residues. The germline V gene has CDR1 MNHEY and CDR2 SVGAGI. Trimming took off 0 bases at V and 4 bases at J, with 7 bases between the two ends. The CDR3 DNA follows: TGTGCCAGCAGTTACTCAACCGGGTACAATGAGCAGTTCTTC. This gives the protein CASSYSTGYNEQFF.

The rearrangement links TRBV4-3 to TRBJ2-1; the match to TRBD2 covers 9 bases. The CDR3 spans 20 residues. Germline trimming cut 0 bases from V and 0 bases from J; bases unmatched to any gene: 12. The germline CDR1 and CDR2 sequences are LGHNA and YSLEER. Here the CDR3 reads CASSQDWAQRGASSYNEQFF. CDR3 sequence (DNA): TGCGCCAGCAGCCAAGATTGGGCCCAGCGGGGGGCTAGCTCCTACAATGAGCAGTTCTTC.

In its sample, this clone was seen a few times. This rearrangement joins TRBV28 to TRBJ1-2, with TRBD1 matching 10 bases. This CDR3 contains 16 residues. V shed 6 bases, J shed 4 bases, and the junction held 11 bases outside the gene matches. Looked up from germline, CDR1 is MDHEN and CDR2 is SYDVKM. DNA of the CDR3: TGTGCCAGCAGCCAAGGGACAGGGGCCACGGGCTATGGCTACACCTTC. It codes for CASSQGTGATGYGYTF.

The chain is built from TRBV11-2 and TRBJ1-4, with 7 positions matching TRBD1. The CDR3 is 15 amino acids. Germline loops: CDR1 SGHAT, CDR2 FQNNGV. After removal of 5 bases from V and 2 bases from J, the junction contained 5 bases not matched to a gene. Here the CDR3 DNA reads TGTGCCAGCAGCCTCGACAGGGTCACTAATGAAAAACTGTTTTTT. It codes for CASSLDRVTNEKLFF. Based on the CDR3 plus reference TRBV11-2 and TRBJ1-4, the full variable domain is EAGVAQSPRYKIIEKRQSVAFWCNPISGHATLYWYQQILGQGPKLLIQFQNNGVVDDSQLPKDRFSAERLKGVDSTLKIQPAKLEDSAVYLCASSLDRVTNEKLFFGSGTQLSVL.

This clone was counted between two and nine times. V gene TRBV6-5 combines with J gene TRBJ2-2; 8 nucleotides align to TRBD2. The CDR3 length is 15 residues. J was trimmed by 7 bases and V by 2 bases; bases with no gene match: 6. Germline values: CDR1 MNHEY, CDR2 SVGAGI. This chain's CDR3 is CASSYRGGNNGELFF. The CDR3 DNA reads TGTGCCAGCAGTTACCGGGGGGGAAATAACGGGGAGCTGTTTTTT.

This chain joins TRBV5-4 and TRBJ2-3, with 11 nucleotides matching TRBD1. CDR1 is SGHNT and CDR2 is YYREEE in the germline V gene (reference sequence). The CDR3 spans 15 residues. After removal of 4 bases from V and 8 bases from J, the junction contained 9 bases not matched to a gene. The CDR3 protein is CASSPGQGERGTQYF. Here the CDR3 DNA reads TGTGCCAGCAGCCCGGGACAGGGGGAAAGGGGTACGCAGTATTTT. The whole variable domain, filled in from reference TRBV5-4 and TRBJ2-3, reads ETGVTQSPTHLIKTRGQQVTLRCSSQSGHNTVSWYQQALGQGPQFIFQYYREEENGRGNFPPRFSGLQFPNYSSELNVNALELDDSALYLCASSPGQGERGTQYFGPGTRLTVL.

The J gene is TRBJ2-1, the V gene TRBV9; 12 bases align to TRBD2. Trimming at V came to 0 bases and at J to 8 bases, leaving 6 bases not matched to a gene. Germline V gives CDR1 SGDLS, CDR2 YYNGEE. The CDR3 runs to 16 residues. The CDR3, as DNA: TGTGCCAGCAGCGTAGCTGGGGCTAGCGGGAGGGATGAGCAGTTCTTC. It is translated as CASSVAGASGRDEQFF.

This rearrangement joins TRBV29-1 to TRBJ2-1; TRBD2 agrees at 7 bases. This CDR3 contains 12 residues. Unmatched junction bases numbered 6, after V lost 4 bases and J lost 9 bases. In germline, CDR1 is SQVTM, CDR2 ANQGSEA. The CDR3 region is CSVARREFEQFF. The CDR3 DNA follows: TGCAGCGTTGCGCGGCGGGAGTTTGAGCAGTTCTTC.

This chain connects TRBV19 to TRBJ2-3; 11 bases align to TRBD2. CDR3 length equals 13 residues. The trim removed 8 bases at V and 3 bases at J, leaving 1 base unmatched. Germline lookup yields CDR1 LNHDA and CDR2 SQIVND (reference sequence). For the CDR3, the DNA is TGTGCCAGTTCTAGCGGGAGGACAGATACGCAGTATTTT. Its protein product is CASSSGRTDTQYF.